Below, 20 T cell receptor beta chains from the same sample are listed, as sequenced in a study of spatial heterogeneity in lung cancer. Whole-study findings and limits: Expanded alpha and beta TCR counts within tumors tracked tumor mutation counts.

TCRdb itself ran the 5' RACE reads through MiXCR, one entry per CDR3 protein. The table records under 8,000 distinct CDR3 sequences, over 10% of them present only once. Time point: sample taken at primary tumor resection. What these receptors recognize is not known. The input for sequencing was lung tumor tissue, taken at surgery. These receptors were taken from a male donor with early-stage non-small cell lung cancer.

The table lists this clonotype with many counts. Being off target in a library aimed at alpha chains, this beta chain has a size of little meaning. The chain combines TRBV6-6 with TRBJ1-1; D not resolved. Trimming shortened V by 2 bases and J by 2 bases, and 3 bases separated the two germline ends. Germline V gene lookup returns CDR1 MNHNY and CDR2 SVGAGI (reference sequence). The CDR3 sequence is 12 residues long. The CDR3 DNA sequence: TGTGCCAGCAGTTACACCAACACTGAAGCTTTCTTT. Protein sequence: CASSYTNTEAFF.

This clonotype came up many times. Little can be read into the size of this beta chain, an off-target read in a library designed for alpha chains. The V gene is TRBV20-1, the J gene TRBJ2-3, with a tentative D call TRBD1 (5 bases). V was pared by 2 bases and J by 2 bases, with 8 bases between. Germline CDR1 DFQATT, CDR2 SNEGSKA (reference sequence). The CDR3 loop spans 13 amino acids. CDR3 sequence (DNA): TGCAGTGCTAGACCTGGACACACAGATACGCAGTATTTT. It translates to CSARPGHTDTQYF.

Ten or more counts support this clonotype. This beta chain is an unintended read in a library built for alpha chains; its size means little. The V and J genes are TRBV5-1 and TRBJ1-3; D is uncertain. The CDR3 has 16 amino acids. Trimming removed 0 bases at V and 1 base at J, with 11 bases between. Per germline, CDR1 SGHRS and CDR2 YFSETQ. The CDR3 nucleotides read TGCGCCAGCAGCTTGGGAGGGCAGCTATCTGGAAACACCATATATTTT. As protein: CASSLGGQLSGNTIYF. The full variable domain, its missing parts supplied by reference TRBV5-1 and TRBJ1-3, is KAGVTQTPRYLIKTRGQQVTLSCSPISGHRSVSWYQQTPGQGLQFLFEYFSETQRNKGNFPGRFSGRQFSNSRSEMNVSTLELGDSALYLCASSLGGQLSGNTIYFGEGSWLTVV.

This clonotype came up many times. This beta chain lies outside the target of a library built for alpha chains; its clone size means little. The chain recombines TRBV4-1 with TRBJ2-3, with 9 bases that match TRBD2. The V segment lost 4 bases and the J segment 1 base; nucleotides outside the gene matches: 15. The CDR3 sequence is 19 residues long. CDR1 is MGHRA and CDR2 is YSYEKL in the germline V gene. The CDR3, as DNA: TGCGCCAGCAGCCTGGGGCGGCTAGCGGGACCTCTTCGCACAGATACGCAGTATTTT. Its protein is CASSLGRLAGPLRTDTQYF.

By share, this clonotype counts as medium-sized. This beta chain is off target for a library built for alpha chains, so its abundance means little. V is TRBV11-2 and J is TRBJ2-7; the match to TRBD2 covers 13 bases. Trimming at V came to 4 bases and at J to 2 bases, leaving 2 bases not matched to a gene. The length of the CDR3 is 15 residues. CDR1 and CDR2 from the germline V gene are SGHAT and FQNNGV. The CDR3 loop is CASSSTSGRAYEQYF. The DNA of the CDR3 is TGTGCCAGCAGCTCAACTAGCGGGAGGGCCTACGAGCAGTACTTC.

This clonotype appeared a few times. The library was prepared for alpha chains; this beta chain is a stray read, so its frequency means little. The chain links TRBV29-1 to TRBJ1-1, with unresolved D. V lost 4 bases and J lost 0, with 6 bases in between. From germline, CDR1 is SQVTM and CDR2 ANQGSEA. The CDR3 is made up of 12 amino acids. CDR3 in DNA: TGCAGCGTTGGCCAGATGAACACTGAAGCTTTCTTT. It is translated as CSVGQMNTEAFF.

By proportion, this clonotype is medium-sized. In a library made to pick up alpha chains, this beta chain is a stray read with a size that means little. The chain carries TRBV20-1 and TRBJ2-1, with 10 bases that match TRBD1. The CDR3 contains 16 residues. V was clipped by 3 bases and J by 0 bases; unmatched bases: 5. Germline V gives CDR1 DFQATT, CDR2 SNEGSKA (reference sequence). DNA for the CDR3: TGCAGTGCTAGTCCCGGGACAGGGGCCTCCTACAATGAGCAGTTCTTC. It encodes CSASPGTGASYNEQFF.

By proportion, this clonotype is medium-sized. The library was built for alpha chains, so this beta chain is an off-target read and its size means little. CDR3 DNA: TGCAGTGCTAGAGATCCAACCAAGGGAAAAGTCTACGAGCAGTACTTC. Amino acid sequence: CSARDPTKGKVYEQYF. The rearrangement joins TRBV20-1 to TRBJ2-7; D call uncertain. This CDR3 has 16 residues. The germline V gene has CDR1 DFQATT and CDR2 SNEGSKA (reference sequence). V lost 0 bases and J 3 bases, leaving 18 bases between the germline ends.

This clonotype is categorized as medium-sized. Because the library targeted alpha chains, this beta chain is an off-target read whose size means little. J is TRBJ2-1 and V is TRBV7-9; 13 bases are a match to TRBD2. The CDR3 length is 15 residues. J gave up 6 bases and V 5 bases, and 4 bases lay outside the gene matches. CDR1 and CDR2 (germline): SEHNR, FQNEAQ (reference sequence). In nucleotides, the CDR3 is TGTGCCAGCAGCATACTAGCGGGAGGGGTCAATGAGCAGTTCTTC. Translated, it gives CASSILAGGVNEQFF.

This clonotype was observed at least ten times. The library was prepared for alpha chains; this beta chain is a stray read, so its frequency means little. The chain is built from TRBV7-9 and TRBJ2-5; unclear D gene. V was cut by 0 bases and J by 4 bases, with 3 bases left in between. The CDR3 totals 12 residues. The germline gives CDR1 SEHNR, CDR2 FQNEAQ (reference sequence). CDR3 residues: CASSLASETQYF. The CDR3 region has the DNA TGTGCCAGCAGCTTAGCATCAGAGACCCAGTACTTC.

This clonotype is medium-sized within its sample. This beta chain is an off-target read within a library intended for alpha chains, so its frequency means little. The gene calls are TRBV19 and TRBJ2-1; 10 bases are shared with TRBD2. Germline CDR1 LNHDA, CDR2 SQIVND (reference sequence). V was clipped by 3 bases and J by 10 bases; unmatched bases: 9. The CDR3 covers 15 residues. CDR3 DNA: TGTGCCAGTAGTATTTACCTAGCGGGAGCGTGGGAGCAGTTCTTC. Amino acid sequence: CASSIYLAGAWEQFF.

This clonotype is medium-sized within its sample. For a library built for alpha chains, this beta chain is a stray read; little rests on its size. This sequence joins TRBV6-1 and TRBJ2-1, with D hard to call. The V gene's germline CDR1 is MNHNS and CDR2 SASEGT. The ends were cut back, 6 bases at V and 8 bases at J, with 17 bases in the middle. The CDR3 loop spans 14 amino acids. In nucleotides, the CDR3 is TGTGCCAGCAGCCTCGTCCAGCCATCGGATGAGCAGTTCTTC. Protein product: CASSLVQPSDEQFF.

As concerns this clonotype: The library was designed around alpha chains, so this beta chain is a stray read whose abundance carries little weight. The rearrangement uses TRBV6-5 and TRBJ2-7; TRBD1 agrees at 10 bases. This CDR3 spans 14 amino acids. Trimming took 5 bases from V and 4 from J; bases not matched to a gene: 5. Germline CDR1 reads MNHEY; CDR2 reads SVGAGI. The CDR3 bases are TGTGCCAGCAGTCTGGGACAGGGGAGGTACGAGCAGTACTTC. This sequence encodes CASSLGQGRYEQYF.

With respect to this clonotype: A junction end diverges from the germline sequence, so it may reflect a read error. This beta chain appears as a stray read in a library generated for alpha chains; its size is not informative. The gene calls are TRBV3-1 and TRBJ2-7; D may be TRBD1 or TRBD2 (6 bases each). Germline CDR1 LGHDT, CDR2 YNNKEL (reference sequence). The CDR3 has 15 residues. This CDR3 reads CASSQDPTGADGSDF. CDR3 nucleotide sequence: TGTGCCAGCAGCCAAGACCCCACGGGGGCCGATGGCTCGGACTTC.

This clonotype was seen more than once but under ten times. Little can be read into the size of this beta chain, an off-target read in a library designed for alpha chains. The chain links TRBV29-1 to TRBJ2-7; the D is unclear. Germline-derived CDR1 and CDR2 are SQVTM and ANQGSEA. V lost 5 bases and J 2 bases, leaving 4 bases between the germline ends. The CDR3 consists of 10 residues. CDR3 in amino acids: CSVITYEQYF. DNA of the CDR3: TGCAGCGTTATCACCTACGAGCAGTACTTC.

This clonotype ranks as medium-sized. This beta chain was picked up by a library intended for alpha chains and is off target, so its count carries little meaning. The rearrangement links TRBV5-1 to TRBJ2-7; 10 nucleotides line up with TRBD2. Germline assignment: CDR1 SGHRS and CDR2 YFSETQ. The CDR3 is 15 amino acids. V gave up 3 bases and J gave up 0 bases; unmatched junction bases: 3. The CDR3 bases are TGCGCCAGCAGCTCCCTAGCGGGAGTCTCCTACGAGCAGTACTTC. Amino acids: CASSSLAGVSYEQYF.

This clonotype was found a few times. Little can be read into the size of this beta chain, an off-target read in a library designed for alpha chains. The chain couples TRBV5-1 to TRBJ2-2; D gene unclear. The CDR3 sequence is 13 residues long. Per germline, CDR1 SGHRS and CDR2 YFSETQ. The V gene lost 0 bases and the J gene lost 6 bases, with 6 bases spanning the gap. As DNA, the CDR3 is TGCGCCAGCAGCTTGGTTTTTCCCGGGGAGCTGTTTTTT. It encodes CASSLVFPGELFF.

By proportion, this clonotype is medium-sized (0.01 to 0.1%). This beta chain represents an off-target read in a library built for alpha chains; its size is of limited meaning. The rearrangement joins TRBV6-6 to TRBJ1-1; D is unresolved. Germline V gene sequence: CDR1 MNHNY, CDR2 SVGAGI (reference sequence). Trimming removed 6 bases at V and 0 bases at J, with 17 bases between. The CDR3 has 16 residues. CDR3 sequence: CASSRWEGVMNTEAFF. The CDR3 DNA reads TGTGCCAGCAGCCGCTGGGAGGGAGTGATGAACACTGAAGCTTTCTTT.

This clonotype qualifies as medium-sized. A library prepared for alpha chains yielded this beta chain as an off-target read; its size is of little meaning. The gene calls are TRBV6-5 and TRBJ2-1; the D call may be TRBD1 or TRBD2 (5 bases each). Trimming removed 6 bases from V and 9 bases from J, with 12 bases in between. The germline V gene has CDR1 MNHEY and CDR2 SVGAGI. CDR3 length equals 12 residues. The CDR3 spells CASRYRDGEQFF. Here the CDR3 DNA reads TGTGCCAGCAGATACCGGGACGGTGAGCAGTTCTTC.

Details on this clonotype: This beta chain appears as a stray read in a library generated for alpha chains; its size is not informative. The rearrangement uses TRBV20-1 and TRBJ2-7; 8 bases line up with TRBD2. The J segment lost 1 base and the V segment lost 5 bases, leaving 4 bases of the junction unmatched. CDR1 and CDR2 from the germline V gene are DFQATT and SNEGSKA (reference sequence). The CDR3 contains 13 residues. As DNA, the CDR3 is TGCAGTGCTCCTCGACTAGCGTCCTACGAGCAGTACTTC. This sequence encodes CSAPRLASYEQYF.